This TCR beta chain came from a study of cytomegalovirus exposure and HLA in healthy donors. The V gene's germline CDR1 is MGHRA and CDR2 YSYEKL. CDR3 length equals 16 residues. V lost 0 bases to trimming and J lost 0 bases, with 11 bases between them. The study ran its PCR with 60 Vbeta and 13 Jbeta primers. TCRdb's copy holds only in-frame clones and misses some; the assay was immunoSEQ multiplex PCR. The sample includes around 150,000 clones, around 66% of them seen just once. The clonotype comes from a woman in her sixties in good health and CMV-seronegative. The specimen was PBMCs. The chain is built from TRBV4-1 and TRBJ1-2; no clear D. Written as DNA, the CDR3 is TGCGCCAGCAGCCAAGATCGCGACGGAGCTAACTATGGCTACACCTTC. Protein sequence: CASSQDRDGANYGYTF.